Listed below are T cell receptor beta chains from one sample, sequenced in a study of T-cell reconstitution after alpha-beta-depleted transplantation in children. TCRdb re-derived calls from the PCR reads in MiXCR, one entry per CDR3 protein. Among 580,000 or so distinct CDR3 sequences listed, roughly 23% were seen once. This material consisted of PBMCs, mostly from graft donor cells, taken 360 days after TCRalphabeta/CD19-depleted stem cell transplant. All receptors derive from a boy in the first two years of life who had a stem cell transplant for acute myeloid leukemia, so the T cells may come from the graft donor. Both conserved end residues are part of each CDR3. A D gene is named only where the DNA matches it firmly. A row's size may be missing; if present it is once, few, many or a size class.

d_call: TRBD1
j_call: TRBJ2-6
clone_size: NA
v_call: TRBV11-1
cdr3_aa: CASSHSRDRGDSGANVLTF
cdr3_nt: TGTGCCAGCAGCCACAGCCGGGACAGGGGCGACTCTGGGGCCAACGTCCTGACTTTC

d_call: NA
j_call: TRBJ1-3
clone_size: few
v_call: TRBV27
cdr3_aa: CASSLNHRVPGNTIYF
cdr3_nt: TGTGCCAGCAGTTTGAACCACAGGGTGCCTGGAAACACCATATATTTT

d_call: TRBD1
j_call: TRBJ2-5
clone_size: many
v_call: TRBV7-3
cdr3_aa: CASSFGFTGEETQYF
cdr3_nt: TGTGCCAGCAGCTTTGGTTTTACAGGGGAAGAGACCCAGTACTTC

d_call: TRBD1
j_call: TRBJ2-4
clone_size: many
v_call: TRBV27
cdr3_aa: CASSGTGKNIQYF
cdr3_nt: TGTGCCAGCAGCGGGACAGGGAAAAACATTCAGTACTTC

d_call: TRBD1
j_call: TRBJ1-1
clone_size: NA
v_call: TRBV4-3
cdr3_aa: CASSQVLGQVGTEAFF
cdr3_nt: TGCGCCAGCAGCCAAGTTCTCGGACAGGTCGGAACTGAAGCTTTCTTT

d_call: TRBD1
j_call: TRBJ2-1
clone_size: many
v_call: TRBV7-9
cdr3_aa: CASRDSQDEQFF
cdr3_nt: TGTGCCAGCCGGGACAGTCAAGATGAGCAGTTCTTC

d_call: NA
j_call: TRBJ2-5
clone_size: NA
v_call: TRBV11-1
cdr3_aa: CASSSKVALQETQYF
cdr3_nt: TGTGCCAGCAGCTCCAAAGTCGCCCTACAAGAGACCCAGTACTTC

d_call: NA
j_call: TRBJ2-7
clone_size: NA
v_call: TRBV6-5
cdr3_aa: CASSYRPLYEQYF
cdr3_nt: TGTGCCAGCAGTTACCGACCGCTCTACGAGCAGTACTTC

d_call: NA
j_call: TRBJ2-7
clone_size: NA
v_call: TRBV11-2
cdr3_aa: CASSAVMDGRDREQYF
cdr3_nt: TGTGCCAGCAGCGCCGTTATGGACGGAAGGGATCGCGAGCAGTACTTC

d_call: TRBD2
j_call: TRBJ2-3
clone_size: NA
v_call: TRBV24-1
cdr3_aa: CATSETTSGGSTDTQYF
cdr3_nt: TGTGCCACCAGTGAAACTACTAGCGGGGGGAGCACAGATACGCAGTATTTT

d_call: TRBD2
j_call: TRBJ2-7
clone_size: many
v_call: TRBV7-2
cdr3_aa: CASSPGRGGVFSYEQYF
cdr3_nt: TGTGCCAGCAGCCCCGGGAGGGGCGGGGTATTTTCCTACGAGCAGTACTTC

d_call: NA
j_call: TRBJ2-1
clone_size: many
v_call: TRBV12-3/TRBV12-4
cdr3_aa: CASSLALVSEFF
cdr3_nt: TGTGCCAGCAGTTTAGCGCTTGTGTCAGAGTTCTTC

d_call: NA
j_call: TRBJ1-2
clone_size: many
v_call: TRBV5-1
cdr3_aa: CASSLARAGTYGYTF
cdr3_nt: TGCGCCAGCAGCTTGGCCCGGGCAGGGACCTATGGCTACACCTTC

d_call: NA
j_call: TRBJ2-7
clone_size: NA
v_call: TRBV12-5
cdr3_aa: CASGLVEGHPYEQYF
cdr3_nt: TGTGCTAGTGGTTTGGTAGAGGGACACCCCTACGAGCAGTACTTC

d_call: NA
j_call: TRBJ2-3
clone_size: many
v_call: TRBV6-1
cdr3_aa: CASSPGGPRTDTQYF
cdr3_nt: TGTGCCAGCAGCCCTGGGGGGCCGCGAACAGATACGCAGTATTTT

d_call: NA
j_call: TRBJ2-3
clone_size: NA
v_call: TRBV20-1
cdr3_aa: CSAWALVLITDTQYF
cdr3_nt: TGCAGTGCTTGGGCCCTGGTCTTAATCACAGATACGCAGTATTTT

d_call: NA
j_call: TRBJ1-1
clone_size: many
v_call: TRBV5-1
cdr3_aa: CASSLGASGVGPTEAFF
cdr3_nt: TGCGCCAGCAGCTTGGGGGCATCAGGGGTGGGCCCCACTGAAGCTTTCTTT

d_call: TRBD1
j_call: TRBJ2-2
clone_size: NA
v_call: TRBV20-1
cdr3_aa: CSARDPRQGVGELFF
cdr3_nt: TGCAGTGCTAGAGATCCAAGACAGGGCGTTGGGGAGCTGTTTTTT

d_call: NA
j_call: TRBJ1-5
clone_size: NA
v_call: TRBV20-1
cdr3_aa: CSARGRDYQPQHF
cdr3_nt: TGCAGTGCTAGAGGCAGGGACTATCAGCCCCAGCATTTT

d_call: NA
j_call: TRBJ1-6
clone_size: NA
v_call: TRBV28
cdr3_aa: CATFRDRNSPLHF
cdr3_nt: TGTGCCACCTTCCGGGACCGAAATTCACCCCTCCACTTT

d_call: TRBD1
j_call: TRBJ2-1
clone_size: NA
v_call: TRBV11-1
cdr3_aa: CASSLGRQGISSYNEQFF
cdr3_nt: TGTGCCAGCAGCTTAGGGAGACAGGGAATAAGCTCCTACAATGAGCAGTTCTTC

d_call: NA
j_call: TRBJ1-2
clone_size: few
v_call: TRBV12-3/TRBV12-4
cdr3_aa: CASSPLGLGYGYTF
cdr3_nt: TGTGCCAGCAGTCCCTTAGGGTTAGGGTATGGCTACACCTTC

d_call: NA
j_call: TRBJ1-2
clone_size: few
v_call: TRBV7-2
cdr3_aa: CASSSERDYGYTF
cdr3_nt: TGTGCCAGCAGCTCGGAAAGGGACTATGGCTACACCTTC

d_call: NA
j_call: TRBJ2-2
clone_size: few
v_call: TRBV4-3
cdr3_aa: CASSELNTGELFF
cdr3_nt: TGCGCCAGCAGTGAACTAAACACCGGGGAGCTGTTTTTT

d_call: TRBD1
j_call: TRBJ1-2
clone_size: NA
v_call: TRBV29-1
cdr3_aa: CSVERQGSDYGYTF
cdr3_nt: TGCAGCGTTGAGAGACAGGGTTCGGACTATGGCTACACCTTC

d_call: TRBD1
j_call: TRBJ2-3
clone_size: NA
v_call: TRBV7-9
cdr3_aa: CASSFIAQGADTQYF
cdr3_nt: TGTGCCAGCAGTTTCATCGCGCAGGGGGCAGATACGCAGTATTTT

d_call: TRBD2
j_call: TRBJ2-3
clone_size: NA
v_call: TRBV28
cdr3_aa: CASSSRAGGLRTDTQYF
cdr3_nt: TGTGCCAGCAGTTCCCGCGCGGGGGGCCTTCGCACAGATACGCAGTATTTT

d_call: NA
j_call: TRBJ2-7
clone_size: many
v_call: TRBV20-1
cdr3_aa: CSAARPAPESYEQYF
cdr3_nt: TGCAGTGCAGCGAGACCGGCACCCGAGTCCTACGAGCAGTACTTC

d_call: NA
j_call: TRBJ2-3
clone_size: NA
v_call: TRBV4-3
cdr3_aa: CASSQRLRTSSTDTQYF
cdr3_nt: TGCGCCAGCAGCCAACGCCTACGGACCAGTAGCACAGATACGCAGTATTTT